This TCR beta chain emerged from a study of siplizumab effects on memory and regulatory T cells. In the case of this clone: Antigen specificity is unknown.

Germline V lookup: CDR1 LGHNA, CDR2 YNFKEQ. The CDR3 is 18 residues long. Trimming removed 0 bases at V and 4 bases at J, with 22 bases between. Sequenced by immunoSEQ multiplex PCR; TCRdb stores in-frame clones only, minus some. This repertoire shows some 100,000 clones, less than 95% found once; its top ten account for roughly 0.6%. Whole-study results and caveats: Only a minor fraction of alloreactive clones mapped to unstimulated subsets. Only a minority of proliferating CD4+ or CD8+ clones had an assignable naive or memory phenotype, with roughly 80-97% lacking one.

The receptor was derived from a human donor in good health. This rearrangement joins TRBV4-2 to TRBJ2-7; D perhaps matches TRBD1 (7 bases). Sequences were obtained from Tregs sorted from blood. In DNA form, the CDR3 reads TGTGCCAGCAGCCAAGATTCGGTTTTCCCGCAGGGGGGTTACGAGCAGTACTTC. It is translated as CASSQDSVFPQGGYEQYF.